This record concerns one T cell receptor beta chain sequence. Its antigen is unknown. The CDR3 consists of 15 residues. Germline V gene sequence: CDR1 LGHDT, CDR2 YNNKEL (reference sequence). Trimming stripped 2 bases from V and 1 base from J, with 11 bases between. CD4+ T cells from unexposed donors were obtained before the COVID-19 pandemic (2011-2018). Isolation of CD4+ T cells took place after nine to ten days in culture. This table comes from immunoSEQ multiplex PCR, and its TCRdb copy is limited to in-frame clones, with some not included. The table has approximately 30,000 clones, 60% to 80% seen once; the top ten hold less than 25%. The data originate from a study of CD4 T cells in relation to SARS-CoV-2 and coronaviruses.

The chain combines TRBV3-1 (or the pseudogene TRBV3-2) with TRBJ2-5; either TRBD1 or TRBD2 may fit D (5 bases each). The source material was CD4+ T cells from PBMCs, cultured in vitro. The receptor comes from a human donor in good health. CDR3 region: CASSQRRDLQETQYF. Here the CDR3 DNA reads TGTGCCAGCAGCCAACGACGGGACCTCCAAGAGACCCAGTACTTC.